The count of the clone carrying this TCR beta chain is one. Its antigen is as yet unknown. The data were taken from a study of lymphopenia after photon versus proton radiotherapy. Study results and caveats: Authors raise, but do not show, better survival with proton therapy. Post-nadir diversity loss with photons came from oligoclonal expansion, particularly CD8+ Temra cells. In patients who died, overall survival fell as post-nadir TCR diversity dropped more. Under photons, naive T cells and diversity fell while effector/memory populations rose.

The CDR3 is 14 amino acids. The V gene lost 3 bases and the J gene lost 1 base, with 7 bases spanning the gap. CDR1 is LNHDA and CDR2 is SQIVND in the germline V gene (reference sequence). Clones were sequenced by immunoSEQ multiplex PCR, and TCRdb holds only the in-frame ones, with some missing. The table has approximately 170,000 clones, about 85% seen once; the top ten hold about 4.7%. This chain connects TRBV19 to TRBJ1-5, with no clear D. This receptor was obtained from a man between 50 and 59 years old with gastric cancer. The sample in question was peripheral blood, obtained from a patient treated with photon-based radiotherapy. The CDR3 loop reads CASSIRSSNQPQHF. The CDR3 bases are TGTGCCAGTAGTATCAGGTCGAGCAATCAGCCCCAGCATTTT.